In this sample, the clone carrying this T cell receptor (beta chain) turned up a few times. Treatment: randomized to nivolumab then ipilimumab (arm A) or the reverse (arm B). The entry originates in a study of sequential checkpoint blockade in melanoma. Background on the study: Maintenance nivolumab came after either treatment sequence.

The protocol was immunoSEQ multiplex PCR, while the TCRdb copy is restricted to in-frame clones and leaves out a portion. The sample contains thousands of clones, around 19% of which appear only once. The clonotype originates from a human patient with melanoma. Some clones in this sample may be carry-over from other donors' samples. Sample: tumor tissue (inferred from file names), taken from a patient given nivolumab and ipilimumab in sequence.

In DNA, the CDR3 is TGTGCCAGCACCATTCCGGGACGGTACTATGGCTACACCTTC. Translated: CASTIPGRYYGYTF. The rearrangement links TRBV12-5 to TRBJ1-2; possibly TRBD1 for D (5 bases). The CDR3 sequence is 14 residues long. Germline V lookup: CDR1 LGHNT, CDR2 FRNRAP.